This TCR beta chain was profiled in a study of blood T cell repertoires in COVID-19. Study summary: COVID-19 samples collected from the United States, Italy and Spain covered acute and convalescent phases. Sources were T cells, B-cell-depleted T cells, or PBMCs; the material itself was cDNA or gDNA.

The method was immunoSEQ multiplex PCR; TCRdb's version includes in-frame clones alone and lacks a portion of them. The sample holds about 330,000 clones; roughly nine tenths are singletons and the top ten take around 6.6%. This TCR came from a man in his late teens or twenties who had recovered from COVID-19. The sequenced material came from peripheral blood.

The DNA for the CDR3 is TGTGCCAGCAGTTACCCCCAGGGGGCTAGCACAGATACGCAGTATTTT. Its translation: CASSYPQGASTDTQYF. The genes are TRBV6-6 and TRBJ2-3, with TRBD1 matching 8 bases. CDR1 is MNHNY and CDR2 is SVGAGI in the germline V gene (reference sequence). V was clipped by 2 bases and J by 0 bases; unmatched bases: 4. The CDR3 length is 16 residues.